This T cell receptor beta chain was captured by sequencing in a study of CD8+CD57+ T cells in acquired aplastic anemia. Study-level results: Researchers report that around 31 CD8+ CDR3 sequences appeared in both patients and controls.

Template material for TCR beta VDJ and CDR3 profiling consisted of genomic DNA. TCRdb recomputed calls from the reads with MiXCR, one row per CDR3 protein. The sample has some 200,000 distinct CDR3 sequences; about 37% are singletons. The CDR3 is 14 amino acids. The germline CDR1 and CDR2 sequences are SGHRS and YFSETQ. V was shortened by 9 bases and J by 4 bases, with 19 bases between the two germline ends. This clonotype was observed many times. Its specificity is not known. This chain joins TRBV5-1 and TRBJ1-1, with D possibly being TRBD1 (5 bases). The sequenced material came from sorted CD4+, CD8+, or CD8+CD57+ T cells (not recorded which) from PBMCs. This receptor was obtained from a human donor in good health, serving as a control. The CDR3 bases are TGCGCCACCAACGATGGGGGTTACGGCACTGAAGCTTTCTTT. This sequence encodes CATNDGGYGTEAFF.